Following are 19 T cell receptor beta chains from one sample sequenced in a study of control samples from healthy donors and cancer patients. Assay: immunoSEQ multiplex PCR; the TCRdb copy retains only in-frame clones and omits some. The sample carries about 150,000 clones, around 86% recorded once. The sample consisted of blood. The source of these receptors is a young man in good health.

The chain employs TRBV27 and TRBJ1-6, with 7 bases matching TRBD1. Germline trimming cut 2 bases from V and 8 bases from J; bases unmatched to any gene: 6. The CDR3 is made up of 15 amino acids. Germline CDR1 MNHEY, CDR2 SMNVEV (reference sequence). The CDR3 nucleotides read TGTGCCAGCAGTTTAGAAAGGACAGGCTATTCACCCCTCCACTTT. The encoded protein is CASSLERTGYSPLHF.

The chain links TRBV6-2 or TRBV6-3 to TRBJ1-5; 7 bases are a match to TRBD1. Per the germline V gene, CDR1 is MNHEY and CDR2 is SVGEGT. This CDR3 has 14 residues. Trimming removed 6 bases from V and 4 bases from J; junction bases left unmatched: 6. In DNA form, the CDR3 reads TGTGCCAGCAGCCAGGGACAGCCGAATCAGCCCCAGCATTTT. Its translation: CASSQGQPNQPQHF.

The CDR3 here is CASSLQVGGFTDTQYF. The CDR3 DNA is TGTGCCAGCAGCTTACAGGTCGGAGGATTCACAGATACGCAGTATTTT. The genes are TRBV11-2 and TRBJ2-3; TRBD2 is a possible D gene (5 bases). Germline CDR1 reads SGHAT; CDR2 reads FQNNGV. The CDR3 is 16 residues long. The germline V and J ends were trimmed by 2 bases and 2 bases, with 14 bases remaining between them.

The chain has TRBV9 and TRBJ2-7, with 7 bases identical to TRBD1. V dropped 0 bases and J dropped 2; count of bases not matched to a gene: 5. The CDR3 is 15 amino acids. Germline V gene sequence: CDR1 SGDLS, CDR2 YYNGEE. The CDR3 reads CASSVEGQSTYEQYF. CDR3 coding DNA: TGTGCCAGCAGCGTAGAGGGACAGTCCACCTACGAGCAGTACTTC.

The genes are TRBV3-1 (or the pseudogene TRBV3-2) and TRBJ2-7; 8 bases align to TRBD1. Germline CDR1 reads LGHDT; CDR2 reads YNNKEL (reference sequence). V was pared by 6 bases and J by 5 bases, with 15 bases of the junction left unmatched. CDR3 length: 16 residues. CDR3 sequence reads: CASREDRGDGADEQYF. DNA for the CDR3: TGTGCCAGCAGGGAAGACAGGGGCGATGGGGCTGACGAGCAGTACTTC.

The chain recombines TRBV3-1 (or the pseudogene TRBV3-2) with TRBJ2-3; D is perhaps TRBD1 (6 bases). There are 15 residues in the CDR3. V was pared by 5 bases and J by 2 bases, with 14 bases between. Looked up from germline, CDR1 is LGHDT and CDR2 is YNNKEL (reference sequence). The CDR3 protein is CASSKTGHLTDTQYF. CDR3 bases: TGTGCCAGCAGCAAAACGGGACACCTCACAGATACGCAGTATTTT.

The CDR3, as DNA: TGTGCCAGCAGGGCCCGGGACAGGTATGGCTACACCTTC. Its protein is CASRARDRYGYTF. This chain joins TRBV2 and TRBJ1-2; 8 bases agree with TRBD1. V lost 6 bases, J lost 5 bases, and 5 bases stayed unmatched. This CDR3 is built from 13 residues. In germline, CDR1 is SNHLY, CDR2 FYNNEI.

In this sample, this clone turned up once. The chain has TRBV18 and TRBJ1-1; weak D call: TRBD1 (5 bases). The V gene's germline CDR1 is KGHSH and CDR2 LQKENI. The CDR3 has 15 residues. The V gene lost 2 bases and the J gene lost 7 bases, with 17 bases spanning the gap. The CDR3 reads CASSPIKVGGGEAFF. CDR3 nucleotide sequence: TGTGCCAGCTCACCAATCAAGGTGGGGGGGGGTGAAGCTTTCTTT.

This chain links TRBV3-1 (or the pseudogene TRBV3-2) with TRBJ2-1; 13 bases fit TRBD2. V lost 2 bases, J lost 6 bases, and 7 bases stayed unmatched. The V gene's germline CDR1 is LGHDT and CDR2 YNNKEL (reference sequence). There are 17 residues in the CDR3. The CDR3 loop is CASSQRRGLAGFNEQFF. DNA of the CDR3: TGTGCCAGCAGCCAAAGGAGGGGACTAGCGGGATTCAATGAGCAGTTCTTC.

This sequence joins TRBV18 and TRBJ1-1, with a weak D call TRBD1 (5 bases). The CDR3 spans 12 residues. Germline loops: CDR1 KGHSH, CDR2 LQKENI. Deletions cut 8 bases from V and 2 bases from J, with 9 bases between. The CDR3 nucleotides read TGTGCCAGCCGGACATTCAACACTGAAGCTTTCTTT. This gives the protein CASRTFNTEAFF.

This clone was seen only once. This rearrangement joins TRBV2 to TRBJ2-1; 10 bases map to TRBD1. With 6 bases clipped from V and 6 bases from J, the junction kept 11 bases outside the gene matches. The V gene's germline CDR1 is SNHLY and CDR2 FYNNEI. This CDR3 has 16 residues. For the CDR3, the DNA is TGTGCCAGCAGGTCCCGTACCGGGACAGGGGTCAATGAGCAGTTCTTC. This codes for CASRSRTGTGVNEQFF. Full variable domain (rest looked up from reference TRBV2 and TRBJ2-1): EPEVTQTPSHQVTQMGQEVILRCVPISNHLYFYWYRQILGQKVEFLVSFYNNEISEKSEIFDDQFSVERPDGSNFTLKIRSTKLEDSAMYFCASRSRTGTGVNEQFFGPGTRLTVL.

The chain employs TRBV2 and TRBJ1-2; D call uncertain. Looked up from germline, CDR1 is SNHLY and CDR2 is FYNNEI. The CDR3 runs to 15 residues. Trimming took off 8 bases at V and 5 bases at J, with 21 bases between the two ends. CDR3 in amino acids: CASVWEVNWGYGYTF. The CDR3 DNA sequence: TGTGCCAGCGTCTGGGAGGTCAATTGGGGTTATGGCTACACCTTC.

The CDR3 loop is CASSSRDLKKEKLFF. CDR3 DNA: TGTGCCAGCAGCTCCCGGGACCTTAAAAAGGAAAAACTGTTTTTT. V is TRBV7-9 and J is TRBJ1-4, with a possible D match to TRBD1 (5 bases). CDR3 length: 15 residues. With 4 bases removed from V and 8 bases from J, the gap between germline ends came to 17 bases. CDR1 and CDR2 from the germline V gene are SEHNR and FQNEAQ (reference sequence).

The V gene is TRBV2, the J gene TRBJ2-1, with TRBD2 matching 7 bases. The CDR3 is 13 amino acids. The V segment lost 7 bases and the J segment 8 bases; nucleotides outside the gene matches: 8. CDR1 SNHLY and CDR2 FYNNEI come from the germline V gene. The CDR3 nucleotides are TGTGCCAGCACCCCTCGGGAGGTTCATGAGCAGTTCTTC. Its translation: CASTPREVHEQFF. Complete variable domain (other parts from reference TRBV2 and TRBJ2-1): EPEVTQTPSHQVTQMGQEVILRCVPISNHLYFYWYRQILGQKVEFLVSFYNNEISEKSEIFDDQFSVERPDGSNFTLKIRSTKLEDSAMYFCASTPREVHEQFFGPGTRLTVL.

This clone was recorded only once. V and J are TRBV3-1 (or the pseudogene TRBV3-2) and TRBJ1-2; D not certain. Trimming removed 4 bases from V and 14 bases from J, with 23 bases in between. Germline CDR1 and CDR2: LGHDT and YNNKEL (reference sequence). There are 14 residues in the CDR3. CDR3 amino acids: CASSRNTMAPRRTF. DNA for the CDR3: TGTGCCAGCAGCCGTAATACTATGGCTCCCCGAAGGACCTTC.

This sequence joins TRBV11-2 and TRBJ2-2; D is ambiguous. CDR3 length: 15 residues. V gave up 3 bases and J gave up 1 base, with 9 bases separating them. The germline V gene has CDR1 SGHAT and CDR2 FQNNGV. The CDR3 loop reads CASSLGAMNTGELFF. In DNA, the CDR3 is TGTGCCAGCAGCTTGGGTGCGATGAACACCGGGGAGCTGTTTTTT.

The V call is TRBV7-2, the J call TRBJ1-2; D is perhaps TRBD1 (6 bases). The V gene's germline CDR1 is SGHTA and CDR2 FQGNSA. Between the trimmed V and J ends, which lost 5 bases and 1 base, there was a span of 17 bases. The CDR3 consists of 16 residues. CDR3 sequence reads: CASSPGGGRVNYGYTF. Written as DNA, the CDR3 is TGTGCCAGCAGCCCCGGCGGGGGGCGCGTTAACTATGGCTACACCTTC.

The chain uses TRBV19 and TRBJ2-7, with TRBD1 identical over 8 bases. The V gene end was trimmed by 2 bases and the J gene end by 1 base; junction bases not matched to a gene: 1. The germline gives CDR1 LNHDA, CDR2 SQIVND (reference sequence). CDR3 length: 14 amino acids. The CDR3 spells CASSIQGASYEQYF. The CDR3 coding sequence is TGTGCCAGTAGTATACAGGGGGCGTCCTACGAGCAGTACTTC.

The CDR3 loop reads CASSLLTGHTEAFF. Written as DNA, the CDR3 is TGCGCCAGCAGCTTGTTGACAGGGCACACTGAAGCTTTCTTT. V usage is TRBV5-1 and J usage is TRBJ1-1; 7 bases are a match to TRBD1. Trimming at V came to 1 base and at J to 3 bases, leaving 3 bases not matched to a gene. This CDR3 has 14 amino acids. CDR1 and CDR2 from the germline V gene are SGHRS and YFSETQ.